The clone carrying this TCR beta chain is a singleton in its sample. Antigen specificity is unknown. RNA, at about 0.45 to 1 ug, was reverse transcribed with random hexamers. An immunoSEQ multiplex PCR generated amplified TCR beta CDR3 products spanning 54 Vbeta and 13 Jbeta. TCRdb analysed the immunoSEQ multiplex PCR reads with MiXCR anew, one entry per CDR3 protein. Here the sample spans about 190,000 distinct CDR3 sequences, nearly 97% being singletons. This sample stems from a study of CD8 T cells in Susac syndrome. Broader study findings: The number of individuals included in the study's TCR sequencing and HLA analysis was acknowledged as relatively small. In Susac syndrome, the CD4+ T cell repertoires did not show clonal expansion.

The V end was cut by 6 bases, the J end by 5 bases, with 13 bases between. Germline values: CDR1 DFQATT, CDR2 SNEGSKA (reference sequence). The CDR3 totals 13 residues. Specimen: CD4+ T cells from PBMCs. V gene TRBV20-1 combines with J gene TRBJ1-4; TRBD1 is a possible D gene (5 bases). This TCR was recovered from a human donor with Susac syndrome. The CDR3 protein is CSAGDGRNEKLFF. Written as DNA, the CDR3 is TGCAGTGCGGGGGACGGACGGAATGAAAAACTGTTTTTT.